This T cell receptor beta chain was documented in a study of T cell repertoires in cytomegalovirus infection. Study context: Evidence of both CMV infection and a matching HLA type came from public TCR beta signatures.

In TCRdb, the reads were re-called with MiXCR into one record per CDR3 protein. The sample yields 300,000 or so distinct CDR3 sequences, roughly 23% seen once. This clonotype showed up just a few times. Its antigen is not known. Findings of the study overall: CMV-specific TCR beta clonotypes restricted by HLA-C dominated the ex vivo response. Cumulated frequencies of public TCR beta families served to identify carriers of CMV plus the relevant HLA.

Material for sequencing was PBMCs. The clonotype was recovered from a human donor in good health (CMV status not recorded). Some clones in this sample may be carry-over from other donors' samples.

The CDR3 is CASNRDFQETQYF. CDR3 nucleotides: TGTGCCAGCAACAGGGACTTCCAAGAGACCCAGTACTTC. The rearrangement uses TRBV6-2 or TRBV6-3 and TRBJ2-5; D might be TRBD1 or TRBD2, each matching 6 bases. The V gene lost 7 bases and the J gene lost 1 base, with 10 bases spanning the gap. This CDR3 is built from 13 residues. Germline V gene data show CDR1 as MNHEY and CDR2 as SVGEGT.